Shown below are 6 T cell receptor beta chains from a single sample sequenced in a study of blood T cell repertoires in COVID-19. TCRdb's copy holds only in-frame clones and misses some; the assay was immunoSEQ multiplex PCR. The table shows 200,000 to 300,000 clones, with 84% occurring only once. The sample taken for sequencing was peripheral blood. Source of these receptors: a human donor in a cohort sampled during active COVID-19.

The J gene is TRBJ2-2, the V gene TRBV14; 9 positions match TRBD2. J gave up 4 bases and V 1 base, and 10 bases lay outside the gene matches. Germline CDR1 is SGHDN and CDR2 is FVKESK. This CDR3 has 18 residues. For the CDR3, the DNA is TGTGCCAGCAGCCAAGGACTAGCGGCCACCGGGGGCACCGGGGAGCTGTTTTTT. Translation gives CASSQGLAATGGTGELFF.

This rearrangement joins TRBV9 to TRBJ1-3; tentatively, D is TRBD1 (5 bases). V dropped 0 bases and J dropped 7 bases, with 11 bases sitting between them. CDR1 is SGDLS, CDR2 YYNGEE, per germline. The CDR3 length is 14 residues. DNA of the CDR3: TGTGCCAGCAGCGTAGCCCCGGGGACTAACACCATATATTTT. It yields the protein CASSVAPGTNTIYF.

The table lists this clone with a count of one. CDR3 in amino acids: CASLFAAGTEAFF. The CDR3 DNA is TGTGCCAGTCTTTTCGCAGCGGGCACCGAAGCTTTCTTT. V is TRBV19 and J is TRBJ1-1, with D uncertain. V lost 8 bases to trimming and J lost 8 bases, with 18 bases between them. This CDR3 is 13 amino acids long. Germline CDR1 reads LNHDA; CDR2 reads SQIVND (reference sequence).

This rearrangement joins TRBV5-1 to TRBJ2-1; tentative D call: TRBD2 (6 bases). Per germline, CDR1 SGHRS and CDR2 YFSETQ. This CDR3 is built from 13 residues. The V and J ends lost 1 base and 7 bases respectively, with 9 bases between them. The CDR3 protein is CASSLTGGNEQFF. CDR3 DNA sequence: TGCGCCAGCAGCTTGACAGGAGGGAATGAGCAGTTCTTC. The full variable domain, in which reference TRBV5-1 and TRBJ2-1 provide the parts outside the CDR3, is KAGVTQTPRYLIKTRGQQVTLSCSPISGHRSVSWYQQTPGQGLQFLFEYFSETQRNKGNFPGRFSGRQFSNSRSEMNVSTLELGDSALYLCASSLTGGNEQFFGPGTRLTVL.

The chain uses TRBV28 and TRBJ2-7; TRBD2 aligns across 9 bases. With V trimmed by 6 bases and J by 2 bases, 2 bases remained unmatched. This CDR3 contains 13 residues. CDR1 and CDR2 (germline): MDHEN, SYDVKM. The DNA of the CDR3 is TGTGCCAGCAGAAGCGGGGGGACCTACGAGCAGTACTTC. Its protein product is CASRSGGTYEQYF.

The chain has TRBV11-3 and TRBJ2-2; D is perhaps TRBD2 (5 bases). Per the germline V gene, CDR1 is SGHNT and CDR2 is YENEEA. Trimming cost V 0 bases and J 1 base, with 9 bases left between them. The CDR3 runs to 16 residues. CDR3 nucleotide sequence: TGTGCCAGCAGCTTAGATTTGAGCGGGAACACCGGGGAGCTGTTTTTT. Its protein product is CASSLDLSGNTGELFF.